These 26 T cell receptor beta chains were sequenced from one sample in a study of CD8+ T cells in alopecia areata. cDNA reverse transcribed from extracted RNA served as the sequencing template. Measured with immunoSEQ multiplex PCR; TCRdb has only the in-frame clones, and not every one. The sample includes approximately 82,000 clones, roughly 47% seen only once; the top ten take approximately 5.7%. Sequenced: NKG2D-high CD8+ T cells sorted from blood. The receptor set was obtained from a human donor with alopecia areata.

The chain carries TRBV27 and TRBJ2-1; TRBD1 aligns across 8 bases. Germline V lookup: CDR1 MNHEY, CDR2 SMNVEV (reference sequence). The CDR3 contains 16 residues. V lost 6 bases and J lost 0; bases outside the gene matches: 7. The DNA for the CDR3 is TGTGCCAGCAGCCCCACCACAGGGGGCTCCTACAATGAGCAGTTCTTC. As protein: CASSPTTGGSYNEQFF.

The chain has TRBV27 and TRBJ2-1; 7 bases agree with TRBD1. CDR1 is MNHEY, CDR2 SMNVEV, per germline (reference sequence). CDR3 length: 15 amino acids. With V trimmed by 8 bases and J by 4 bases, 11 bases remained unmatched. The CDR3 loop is CASRTGQEDYNEQFF. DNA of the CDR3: TGTGCCAGCCGCACCGGACAGGAGGATTACAATGAGCAGTTCTTC.

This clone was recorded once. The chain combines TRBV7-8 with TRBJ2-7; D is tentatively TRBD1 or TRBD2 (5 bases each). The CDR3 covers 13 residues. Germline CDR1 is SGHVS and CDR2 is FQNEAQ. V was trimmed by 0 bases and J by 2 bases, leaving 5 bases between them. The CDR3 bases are TGTGCCAGCAGCTTAGCGGGGGCCTACGAGCAGTACTTC. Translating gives CASSLAGAYEQYF.

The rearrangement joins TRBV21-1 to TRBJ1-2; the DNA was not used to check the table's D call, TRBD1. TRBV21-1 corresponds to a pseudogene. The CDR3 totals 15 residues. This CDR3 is CASSKVKGRGLGYTF. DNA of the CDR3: TGTGCCAGCAGCAAAGTCAAGGGCAGGGGGCTTGGCTACACCTTC.

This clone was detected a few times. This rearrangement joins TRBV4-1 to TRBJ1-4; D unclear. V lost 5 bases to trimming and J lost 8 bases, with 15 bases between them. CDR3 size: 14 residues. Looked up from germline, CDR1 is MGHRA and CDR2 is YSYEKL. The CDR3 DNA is TGCGCCAGCAGCACCCGCTTGGATGCGGAAAAACTGTTTTTT. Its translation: CASSTRLDAEKLFF.

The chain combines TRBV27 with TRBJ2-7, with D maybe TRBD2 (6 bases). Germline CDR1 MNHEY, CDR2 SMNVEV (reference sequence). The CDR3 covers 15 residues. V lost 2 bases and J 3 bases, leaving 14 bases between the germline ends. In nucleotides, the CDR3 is TGTGCCAGCAGTTTAAGGGACTTGCCGGACTACGAGCAGTACTTC. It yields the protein CASSLRDLPDYEQYF.

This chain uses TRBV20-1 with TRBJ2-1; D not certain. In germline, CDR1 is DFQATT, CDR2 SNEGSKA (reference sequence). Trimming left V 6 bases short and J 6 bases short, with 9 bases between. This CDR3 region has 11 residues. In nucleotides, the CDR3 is TGCAGTGCCCCCCTGGGCAATGAGCAGTTCTTC. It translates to CSAPLGNEQFF.

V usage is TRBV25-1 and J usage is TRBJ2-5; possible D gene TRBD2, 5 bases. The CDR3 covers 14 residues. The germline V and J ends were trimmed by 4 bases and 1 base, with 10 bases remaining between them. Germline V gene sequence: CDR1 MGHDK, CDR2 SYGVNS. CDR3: CASSGLKVQETQYF. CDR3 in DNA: TGTGCCAGCAGTGGACTAAAGGTCCAAGAGACCCAGTACTTC.

For the CDR3, the DNA is TGTGCCAGCAAAATAGAGTCGAGGCAGCCCCAGCATTTT. Protein: CASKIESRQPQHF. The rearrangement uses TRBV27 and TRBJ1-5, with D unclear. V was shortened by 7 bases and J by 7 bases, with 14 bases between the two germline ends. Germline V gives CDR1 MNHEY, CDR2 SMNVEV (reference sequence). The CDR3 spans 13 residues.

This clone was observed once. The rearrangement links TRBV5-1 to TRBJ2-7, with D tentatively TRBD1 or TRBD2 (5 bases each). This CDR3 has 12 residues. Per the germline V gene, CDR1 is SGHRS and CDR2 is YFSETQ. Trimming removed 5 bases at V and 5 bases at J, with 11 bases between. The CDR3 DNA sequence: TGCGCCAGCAGTTCTGGGACGGACGAGCAGTACTTC. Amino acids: CASSSGTDEQYF.

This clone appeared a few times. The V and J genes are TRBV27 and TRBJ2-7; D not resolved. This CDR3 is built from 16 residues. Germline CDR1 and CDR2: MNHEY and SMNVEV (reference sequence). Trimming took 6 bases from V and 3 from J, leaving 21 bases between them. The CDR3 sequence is CASSLTLGSRHYEQYF. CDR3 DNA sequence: TGTGCCAGCAGCTTGACTCTGGGCAGCCGTCACTACGAGCAGTACTTC.

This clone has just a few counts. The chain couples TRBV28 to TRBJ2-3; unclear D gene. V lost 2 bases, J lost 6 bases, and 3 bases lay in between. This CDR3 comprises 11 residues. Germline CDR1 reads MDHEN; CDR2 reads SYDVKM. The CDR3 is CASSLVDTQYF. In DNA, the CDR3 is TGTGCCAGCAGTTTAGTTGATACGCAGTATTTT.

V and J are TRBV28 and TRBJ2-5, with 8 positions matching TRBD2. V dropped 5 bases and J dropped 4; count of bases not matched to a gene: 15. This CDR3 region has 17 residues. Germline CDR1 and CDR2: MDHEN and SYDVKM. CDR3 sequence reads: CASSHPTSGFKGETQYF. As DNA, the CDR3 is TGTGCCAGCAGTCACCCCACTAGCGGATTCAAGGGAGAGACCCAGTACTTC.

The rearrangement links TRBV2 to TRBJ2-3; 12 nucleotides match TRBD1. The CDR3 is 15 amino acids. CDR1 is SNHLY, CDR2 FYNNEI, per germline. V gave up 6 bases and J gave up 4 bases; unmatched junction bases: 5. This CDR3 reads CASRSGQGAADTQYF. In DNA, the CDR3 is TGTGCCAGCAGATCGGGACAGGGGGCGGCAGATACGCAGTATTTT.

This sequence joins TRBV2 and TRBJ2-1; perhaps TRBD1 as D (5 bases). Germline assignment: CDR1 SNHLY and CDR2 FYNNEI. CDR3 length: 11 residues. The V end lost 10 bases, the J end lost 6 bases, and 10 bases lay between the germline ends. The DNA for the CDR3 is TGTGCCACTCAGGGTCCCAATGAGCAGTTCTTC. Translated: CATQGPNEQFF.

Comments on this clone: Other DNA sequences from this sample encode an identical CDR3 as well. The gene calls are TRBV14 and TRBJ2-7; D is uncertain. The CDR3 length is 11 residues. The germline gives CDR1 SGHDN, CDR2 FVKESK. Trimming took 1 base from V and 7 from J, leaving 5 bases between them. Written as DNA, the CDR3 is TGTGCCAGCAGCCAAGGTGGGGAGCAGTACTTC. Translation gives CASSQGGEQYF.

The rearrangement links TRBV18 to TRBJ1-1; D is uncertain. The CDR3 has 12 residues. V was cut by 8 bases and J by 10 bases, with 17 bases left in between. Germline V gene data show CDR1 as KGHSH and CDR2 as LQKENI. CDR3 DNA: TGTGCCAGCCCAACGACACCATCGGGAGCTTTCTTT. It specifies CASPTTPSGAFF.

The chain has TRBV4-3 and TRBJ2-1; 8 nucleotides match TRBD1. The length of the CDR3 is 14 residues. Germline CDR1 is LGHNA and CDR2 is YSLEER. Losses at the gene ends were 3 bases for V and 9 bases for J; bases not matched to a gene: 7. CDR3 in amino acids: CASSHGQGASEQFF. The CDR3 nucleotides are TGCGCCAGCAGCCACGGACAGGGAGCGAGTGAGCAGTTCTTC.

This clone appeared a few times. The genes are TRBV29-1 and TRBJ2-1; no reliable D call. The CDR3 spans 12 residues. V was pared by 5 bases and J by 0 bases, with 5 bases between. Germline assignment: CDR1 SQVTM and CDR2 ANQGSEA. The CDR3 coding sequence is TGCAGCGTTAGTGTCTCCTACAATGAGCAGTTCTTC. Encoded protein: CSVSVSYNEQFF.

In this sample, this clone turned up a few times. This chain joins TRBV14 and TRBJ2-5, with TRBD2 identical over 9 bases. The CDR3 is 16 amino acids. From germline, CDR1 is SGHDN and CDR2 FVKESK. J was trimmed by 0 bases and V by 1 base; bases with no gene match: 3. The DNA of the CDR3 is TGTGCCAGCAGCCAAGGACTAGCGGAAAACCAAGAGACCCAGTACTTC. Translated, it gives CASSQGLAENQETQYF.

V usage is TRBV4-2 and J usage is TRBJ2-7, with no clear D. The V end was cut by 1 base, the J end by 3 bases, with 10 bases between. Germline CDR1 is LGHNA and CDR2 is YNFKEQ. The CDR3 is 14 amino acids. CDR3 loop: CASSQVEQNYEQYF. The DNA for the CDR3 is TGTGCCAGCAGCCAAGTTGAGCAGAACTACGAGCAGTACTTC.

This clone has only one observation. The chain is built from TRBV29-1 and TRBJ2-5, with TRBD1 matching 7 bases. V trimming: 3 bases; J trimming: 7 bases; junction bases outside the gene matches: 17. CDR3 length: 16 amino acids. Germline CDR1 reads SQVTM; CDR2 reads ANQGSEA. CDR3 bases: TGCAGCGTTGACACGCCCACAGGGGCCCCCGCAGGGACCCAGTACTTC. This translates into CSVDTPTGAPAGTQYF. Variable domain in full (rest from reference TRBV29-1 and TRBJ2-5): SAVISQKPSRDICQRGTSLTIQCQVDSQVTMMFWYRQQPGQSLTLIATANQGSEATYESGFVIDKFPISRPNLTFSTLTVSNMSPEDSSIYLCSVDTPTGAPAGTQYFGPGTRLLVL.

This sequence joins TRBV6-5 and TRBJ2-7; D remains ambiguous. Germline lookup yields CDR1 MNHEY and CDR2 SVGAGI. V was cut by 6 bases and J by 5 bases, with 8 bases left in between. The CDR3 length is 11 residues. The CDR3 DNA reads TGTGCCAGCAGCTTAAATCACGAGCAGTACTTC. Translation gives CASSLNHEQYF.

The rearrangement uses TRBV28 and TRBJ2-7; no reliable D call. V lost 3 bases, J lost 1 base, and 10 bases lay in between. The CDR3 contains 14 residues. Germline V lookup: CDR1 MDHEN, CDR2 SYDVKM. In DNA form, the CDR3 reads TGTGCCAGCAGTTTTCCGACTGATTCCTACGAGCAGTACTTC. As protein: CASSFPTDSYEQYF.

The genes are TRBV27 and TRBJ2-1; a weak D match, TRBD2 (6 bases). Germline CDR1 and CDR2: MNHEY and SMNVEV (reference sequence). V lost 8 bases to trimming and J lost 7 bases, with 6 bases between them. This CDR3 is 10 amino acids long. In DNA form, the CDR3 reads TGTGCCAGCGGGGGGAATGAGCAGTTCTTC. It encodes CASGGNEQFF.

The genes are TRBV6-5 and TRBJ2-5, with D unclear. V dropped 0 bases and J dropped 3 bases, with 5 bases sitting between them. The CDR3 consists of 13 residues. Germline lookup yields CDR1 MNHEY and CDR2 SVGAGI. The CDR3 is CASSYSAEETQYF. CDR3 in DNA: TGTGCCAGCAGTTACTCAGCCGAAGAGACCCAGTACTTC.